This T cell receptor beta chain originates from a study of T cell responses to AZD1222 COVID-19 vaccine (dated by TCRdb to 2020 to 2022). A note on the overall study: Because spike-specific TCR depth and breadth did not differ between the two schedules, AZD1222 recipients who got a second dose at roughly 4 weeks were pooled with those who got a second dose at roughly 12 weeks. Trial participants were enrolled into age subgroups of 18-55, 56-69 and 70-plus years, which contained 148, 28 and 57 TCR-sequenced participants, respectively. A total of approximately 230 trial participants underwent TCR sequencing, of whom 207 received two doses of AZD1222 and 26 received two doses of the MenACWY control vaccine.

The CDR3 regions of human TCRbeta chains were subjected to immunosequencing. The original pipeline was this. Repertoire TCRs were matched against a reference library of SARS-CoV-2-specific TCRs generated with the MIRA antigen-specificity platform. Breadth was defined as the fraction of unique TCRs that were SARS-CoV-2-associated, and depth was defined as the fraction of total T cells that were SARS-CoV-2-associated. Using the MIRA data, every spike-specific TCR was mapped to the spike region that the TCR reacted to and assigned to either a CD4 or a CD8 class. Log10-transformed breadth and depth values were compared by one-way ANOVA with Sidak's multiple comparisons tests. Sourced from immuneACCESS, this table was stored by TCRdb with only in-frame sequences that have V and J called. A share of the clones is absent; for the studies checked, an unresolved V gene accounts for under half, and the remainder has no known explanation. V, J and clone size are taken as reported in that table, and D and trimming were inferred from the DNA itself. This sample is represented by roughly 60,000 clones; approximately 80% of them were singletons. The ten largest make up around 20% of the sample.

In regard to this clone: Its antigen is not yet known. Base qualities were left out, and no much larger clone turns up one base away.

In the paper's terms, the time point label means: baseline before first vaccination. Vaccinee samples came from UK trials COV001 and COV002, including a single-blind randomized controlled phase 2/3 trial of AZD1222 (ChAdOx1 nCoV-19) in healthy adults. Trial participant PBMC samples were collected at day 0 and day 28 after the second dose for TCRbeta chain sequencing. Study-level results and caveats: Participants were mostly white British and included more females than males, and it was suggested by the authors that clonal diversity may have been underestimated. Epitopes outside the regions mutated in the B.1.351 and B.1.1.7 variants were reportedly recognized by nearly half of the unique spike-specific TCRs. Because no samples from the day 14 peak response were available, repertoires could be characterized only after the peak T cell response. The vaccine-associated CD4 TCRs covered the entire spike protein, and the dominant responses fell in regions 160-218 and 743-854. Conclusions about previously exposed vaccinees are limited because only a handful of AZD1222 recipients were SARS-CoV-2 seropositive at baseline. A significant rise in spike-specific TCR breadth and depth was observed after two AZD1222 doses relative to day 0 and relative to MenACWY recipients. The 56-69-year group was small, and its depth increase did not reach significance, likely because of low power.

Cut back by 1 base and 2 bases, the V and J ends lie 9 bases apart. Counted from cysteine to phenylalanine, this CDR3 has 15 amino acids. Only the CDR3 DNA stays, 45 bases, in frame from base 1. CDR1 SGHTA and CDR2 FQGNSA are derived from the germline V gene. Recombination joined TRBV7-2 with TRBJ2-1, with the D assignment possibly TRBD1 or TRBD2, given 5 matching bases for each. The source of this sequence is an adult in good health. Sequences were derived from peripheral blood, sampled on day 0 of AZD1222 vaccination. Here the CDR3 is given as CASSLEGTPYNEQFF. The DNA sequence reads TGTGCCAGCAGCTTAGAAGGGACGCCCTACAATGAGCAGTTCTTC.